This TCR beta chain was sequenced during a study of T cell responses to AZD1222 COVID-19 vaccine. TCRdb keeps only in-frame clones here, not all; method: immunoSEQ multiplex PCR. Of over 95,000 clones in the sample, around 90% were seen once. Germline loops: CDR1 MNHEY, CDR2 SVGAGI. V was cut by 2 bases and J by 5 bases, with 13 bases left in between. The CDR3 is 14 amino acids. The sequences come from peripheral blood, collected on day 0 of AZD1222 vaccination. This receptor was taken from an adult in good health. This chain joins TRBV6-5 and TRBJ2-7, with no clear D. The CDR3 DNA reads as TGTGCCAGCAGTTACGCCACTCTACAAGACGAGCAGTACTTC. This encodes CASSYATLQDEQYF.